This TCR beta chain was sequenced for a study of cytomegalovirus exposure and HLA in healthy donors. Study results and caveats: Later on, a genetic analysis was performed. It linked a missense variant in DCLRE1C with V- and J-gene trimming of TCR beta. An analysis done earlier found most TCR beta V segments productive about 90% or about 30% of the time.

About this clone itself: Its matching antigen is unknown.

Vbeta (60) and Jbeta (13) primers were used in the PCR. Some clones are missing from TCRdb's copy, which holds only in-frame ones; the method was immunoSEQ multiplex PCR. The sample holds 85,000 or so clones. Germline V gives CDR1 LNHDA, CDR2 SQIVND (reference sequence). With 4 bases clipped from V and 5 bases from J, the junction kept 8 bases outside the gene matches. The CDR3 has 15 amino acids. V is TRBV19 and J is TRBJ2-5, with 9 bases that match TRBD1. The source is a woman in her thirties in good health and CMV-seronegative. The material sequenced was PBMCs. The DNA of the CDR3 is TGTGCCAGTAGTAAGGCGACAGGGGGTTTGGAGACCCAGTACTTC. Amino acids: CASSKATGGLETQYF.